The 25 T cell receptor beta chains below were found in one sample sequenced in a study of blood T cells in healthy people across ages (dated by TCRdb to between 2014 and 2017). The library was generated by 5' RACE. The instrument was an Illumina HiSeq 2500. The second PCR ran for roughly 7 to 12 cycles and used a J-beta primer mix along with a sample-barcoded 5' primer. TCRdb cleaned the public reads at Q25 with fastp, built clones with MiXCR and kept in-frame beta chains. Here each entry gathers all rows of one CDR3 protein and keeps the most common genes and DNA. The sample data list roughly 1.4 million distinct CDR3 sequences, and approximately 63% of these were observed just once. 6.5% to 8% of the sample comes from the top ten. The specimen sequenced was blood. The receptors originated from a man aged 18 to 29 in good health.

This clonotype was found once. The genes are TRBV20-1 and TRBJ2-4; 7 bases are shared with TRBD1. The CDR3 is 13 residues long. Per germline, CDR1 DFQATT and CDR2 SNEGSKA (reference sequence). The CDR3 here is CSWGTADENIQYF. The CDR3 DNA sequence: TGCAGCTGGGGGACAGCTGATGAGAACATTCAGTACTTC.

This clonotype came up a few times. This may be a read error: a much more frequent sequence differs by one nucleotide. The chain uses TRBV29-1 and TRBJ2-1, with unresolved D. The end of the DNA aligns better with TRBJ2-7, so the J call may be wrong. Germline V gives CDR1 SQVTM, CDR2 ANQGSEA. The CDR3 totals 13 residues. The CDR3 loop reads CSVASSSYNEQYF. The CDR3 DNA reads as TGCAGCGTTGCCAGCAGCTCCTACAATGAGCAGTACTTC.

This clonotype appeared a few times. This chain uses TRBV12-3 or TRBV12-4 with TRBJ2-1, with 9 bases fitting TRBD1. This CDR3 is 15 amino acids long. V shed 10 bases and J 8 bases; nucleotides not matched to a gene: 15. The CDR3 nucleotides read TGTGCCACCCAACCTACAGGGGGCCGATTGGATGAGCAGTTCTTC. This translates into CATQPTGGRLDEQFF.

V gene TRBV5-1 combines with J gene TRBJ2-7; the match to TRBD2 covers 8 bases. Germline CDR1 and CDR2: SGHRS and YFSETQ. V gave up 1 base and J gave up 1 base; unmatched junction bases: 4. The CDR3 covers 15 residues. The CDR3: CASSLSGGKSYEQYF. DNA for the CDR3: TGCGCCAGCAGCTTGAGCGGGGGAAAATCCTACGAGCAGTACTTC.

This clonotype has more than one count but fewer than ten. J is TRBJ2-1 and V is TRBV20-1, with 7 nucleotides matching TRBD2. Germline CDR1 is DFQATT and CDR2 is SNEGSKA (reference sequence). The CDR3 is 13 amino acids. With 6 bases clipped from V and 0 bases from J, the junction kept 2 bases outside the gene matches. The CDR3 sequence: CSAGGSSYNEQFF. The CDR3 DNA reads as TGCAGTGCGGGGGGGAGCTCCTACAATGAGCAGTTCTTC.

CDR3 loop: CASSLVAGSNYGYTF. The CDR3 DNA is TGTGCCAGCAGCTTAGTTGCAGGATCGAACTATGGCTACACCTTC. The V and J genes are TRBV7-2 and TRBJ1-2, with D unresolved. Germline CDR1 is SGHTA and CDR2 is FQGNSA. The V end lost 1 base, the J end lost 2 bases, and 11 bases lay between the germline ends. The CDR3 totals 15 residues.

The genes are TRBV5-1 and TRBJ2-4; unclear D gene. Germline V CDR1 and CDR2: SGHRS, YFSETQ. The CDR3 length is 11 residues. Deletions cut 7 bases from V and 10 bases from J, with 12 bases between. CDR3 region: CASGIGGIQYF. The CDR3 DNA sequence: TGCGCCAGCGGGATTGGCGGTATTCAGTACTTC. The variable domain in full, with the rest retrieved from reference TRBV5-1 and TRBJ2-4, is KAGVTQTPRYLIKTRGQQVTLSCSPISGHRSVSWYQQTPGQGLQFLFEYFSETQRNKGNFPGRFSGRQFSNSRSEMNVSTLELGDSALYLCASGIGGIQYFGAGTRLSVL.

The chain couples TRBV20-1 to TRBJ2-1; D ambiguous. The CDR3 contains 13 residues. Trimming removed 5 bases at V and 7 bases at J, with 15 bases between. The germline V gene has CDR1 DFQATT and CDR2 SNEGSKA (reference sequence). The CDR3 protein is CSAPARGPNEQFF. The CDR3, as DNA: TGCAGTGCTCCCGCCCGCGGACCAAATGAGCAGTTCTTC.

CDR3 DNA sequence: TGTGCCAGCAGCTTAATTCGGGGCCACGAGACCCAGTACTTC. This translates into CASSLIRGHETQYF. The chain employs TRBV7-2 and TRBJ2-5; the D gene could be TRBD1 or TRBD2 (5 bases each). The CDR3 contains 14 residues. Germline loops: CDR1 SGHTA, CDR2 FQGNSA. The V and J ends lost 2 bases and 5 bases respectively, with 12 bases between them.

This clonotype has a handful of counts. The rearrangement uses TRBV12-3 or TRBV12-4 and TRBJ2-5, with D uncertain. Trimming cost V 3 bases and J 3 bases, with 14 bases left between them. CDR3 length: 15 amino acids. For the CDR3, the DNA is TGTGCCAGCAGTTTCATGATAGACGCGAAAGAGACCCAGTACTTC. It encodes CASSFMIDAKETQYF.

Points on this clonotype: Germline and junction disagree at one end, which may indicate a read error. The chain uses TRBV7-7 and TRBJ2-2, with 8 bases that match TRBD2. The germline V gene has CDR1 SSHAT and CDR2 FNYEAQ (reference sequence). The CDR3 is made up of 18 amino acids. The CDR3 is CASTLPTAGDPNTGELFF. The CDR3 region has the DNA TGTGCTAGCACCCTACCCACAGCGGGGGACCCCAACACCGGGGAGCTGTTTTTT.

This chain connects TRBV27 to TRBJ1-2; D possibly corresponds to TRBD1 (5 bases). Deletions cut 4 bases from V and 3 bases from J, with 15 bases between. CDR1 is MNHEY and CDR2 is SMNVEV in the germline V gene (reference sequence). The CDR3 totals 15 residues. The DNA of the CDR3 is TGTGCCAGCAGTTGGGGGAAATCAGGGTACTATGGCTACACCTTC. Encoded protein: CASSWGKSGYYGYTF.

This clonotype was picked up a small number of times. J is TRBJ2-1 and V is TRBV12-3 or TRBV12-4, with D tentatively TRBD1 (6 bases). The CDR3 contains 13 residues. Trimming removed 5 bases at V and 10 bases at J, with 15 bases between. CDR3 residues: CASSQYREKEQFF. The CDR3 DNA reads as TGTGCCAGCAGTCAGTACAGGGAGAAGGAGCAGTTCTTC.

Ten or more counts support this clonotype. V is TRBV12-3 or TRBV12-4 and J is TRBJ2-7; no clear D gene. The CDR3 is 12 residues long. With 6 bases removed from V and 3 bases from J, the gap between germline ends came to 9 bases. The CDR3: CASSPRGYEQYF. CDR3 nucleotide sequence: TGTGCCAGCAGCCCCCGCGGCTACGAGCAGTACTTC.

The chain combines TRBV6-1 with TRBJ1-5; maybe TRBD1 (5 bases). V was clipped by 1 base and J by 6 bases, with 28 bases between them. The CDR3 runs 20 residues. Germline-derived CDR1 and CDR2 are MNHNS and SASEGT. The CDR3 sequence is CASSEERGIGEFTLGQPQHF. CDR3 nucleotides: TGTGCCAGCAGTGAAGAGCGAGGGATAGGGGAATTCACCCTGGGTCAGCCCCAGCATTTT.

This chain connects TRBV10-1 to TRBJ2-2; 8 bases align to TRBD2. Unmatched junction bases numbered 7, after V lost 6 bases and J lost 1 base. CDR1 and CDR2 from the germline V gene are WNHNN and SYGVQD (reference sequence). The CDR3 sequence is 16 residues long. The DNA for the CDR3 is TGCGCCAGCAGGGCGGGGGGCAGCAAGAACACCGGGGAGCTGTTTTTT. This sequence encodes CASRAGGSKNTGELFF.

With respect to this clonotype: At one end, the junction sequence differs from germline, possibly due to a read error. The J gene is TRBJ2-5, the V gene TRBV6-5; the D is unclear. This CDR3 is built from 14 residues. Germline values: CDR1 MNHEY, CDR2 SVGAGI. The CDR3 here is CASSYSVQQGTQYF. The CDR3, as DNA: TGTGCCAGCAGTTACTCGGTCCAGCAAGGGACCCAGTACTTC.

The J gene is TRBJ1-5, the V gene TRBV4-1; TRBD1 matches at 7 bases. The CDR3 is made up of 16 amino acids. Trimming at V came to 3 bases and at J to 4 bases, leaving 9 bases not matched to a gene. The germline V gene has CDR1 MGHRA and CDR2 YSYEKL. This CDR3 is CASSQPLTGRNQPQHF. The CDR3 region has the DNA TGCGCCAGCAGCCAGCCCCTGACAGGGAGGAATCAGCCCCAGCATTTT.

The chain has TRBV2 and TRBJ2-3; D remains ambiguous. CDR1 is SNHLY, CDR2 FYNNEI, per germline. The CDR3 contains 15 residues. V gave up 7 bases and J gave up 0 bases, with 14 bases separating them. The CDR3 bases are TGTGCCAGCAAAAGGCGGACCTCTAGCACAGATACGCAGTATTTT. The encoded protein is CASKRRTSSTDTQYF.

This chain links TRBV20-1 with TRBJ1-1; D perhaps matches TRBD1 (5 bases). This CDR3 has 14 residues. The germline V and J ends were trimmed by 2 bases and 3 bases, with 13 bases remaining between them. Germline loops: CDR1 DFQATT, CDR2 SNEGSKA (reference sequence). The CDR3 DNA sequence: TGCAGTGCTAGATACGGAGGGGAGTACACTGAAGCTTTCTTT. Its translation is CSARYGGEYTEAFF.

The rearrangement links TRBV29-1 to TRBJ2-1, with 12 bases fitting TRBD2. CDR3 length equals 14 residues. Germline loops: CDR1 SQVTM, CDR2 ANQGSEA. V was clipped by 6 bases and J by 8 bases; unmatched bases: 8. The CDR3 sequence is CSVGRTSGTDEQFF. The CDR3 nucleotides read TGCAGCGTCGGGCGGACTAGCGGGACCGATGAGCAGTTCTTC.

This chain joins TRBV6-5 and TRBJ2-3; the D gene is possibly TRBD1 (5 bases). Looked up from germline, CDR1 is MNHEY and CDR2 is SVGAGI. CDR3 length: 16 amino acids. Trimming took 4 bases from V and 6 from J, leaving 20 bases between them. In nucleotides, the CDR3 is TGTGCCAGCAGTTCCGTCAGGGTCAAGTCTGGGGATACGCAGTATTTT. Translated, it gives CASSSVRVKSGDTQYF.

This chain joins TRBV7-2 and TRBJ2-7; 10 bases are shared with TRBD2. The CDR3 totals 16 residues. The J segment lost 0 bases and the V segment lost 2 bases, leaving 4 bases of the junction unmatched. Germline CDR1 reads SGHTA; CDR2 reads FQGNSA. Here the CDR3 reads CASSLTSGTSSYEQYF. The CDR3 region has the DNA TGTGCCAGCAGCTTAACTAGCGGGACGAGCTCCTACGAGCAGTACTTC. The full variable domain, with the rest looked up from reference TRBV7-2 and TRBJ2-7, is GAGVSQSPSNKVTEKGKDVELRCDPISGHTALYWYRQSLGQGLEFLIYFQGNSAPDKSGLPSDRFSAERTGGSVSTLTIQRTQQEDSAVYLCASSLTSGTSSYEQYFGPGTRLTVT.

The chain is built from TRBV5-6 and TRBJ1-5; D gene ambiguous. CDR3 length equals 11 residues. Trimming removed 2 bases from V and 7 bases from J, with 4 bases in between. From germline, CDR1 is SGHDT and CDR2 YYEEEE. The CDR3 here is CASSFEQPQHF. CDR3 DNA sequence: TGTGCCAGCAGCTTTGAACAGCCCCAGCATTTT. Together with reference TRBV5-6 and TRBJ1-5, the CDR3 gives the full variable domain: DAGVTQSPTHLIKTRGQQVTLRCSPKSGHDTVSWYQQALGQGPQFIFQYYEEEERQRGNFPDRFSGHQFPNYSSELNVNALLLGDSALYLCASSFEQPQHFGDGTRLSIL.

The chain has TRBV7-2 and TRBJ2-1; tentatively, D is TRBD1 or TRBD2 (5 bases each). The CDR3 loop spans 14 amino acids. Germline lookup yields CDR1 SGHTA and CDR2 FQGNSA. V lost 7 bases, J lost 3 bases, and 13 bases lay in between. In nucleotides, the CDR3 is TGTGCCAGCACCGCACAGGCGGGCTACAATGAGCAGTTCTTC. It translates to CASTAQAGYNEQFF. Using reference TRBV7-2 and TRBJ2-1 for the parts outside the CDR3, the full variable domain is GAGVSQSPSNKVTEKGKDVELRCDPISGHTALYWYRQSLGQGLEFLIYFQGNSAPDKSGLPSDRFSAERTGGSVSTLTIQRTQQEDSAVYLCASTAQAGYNEQFFGPGTRLTVL.